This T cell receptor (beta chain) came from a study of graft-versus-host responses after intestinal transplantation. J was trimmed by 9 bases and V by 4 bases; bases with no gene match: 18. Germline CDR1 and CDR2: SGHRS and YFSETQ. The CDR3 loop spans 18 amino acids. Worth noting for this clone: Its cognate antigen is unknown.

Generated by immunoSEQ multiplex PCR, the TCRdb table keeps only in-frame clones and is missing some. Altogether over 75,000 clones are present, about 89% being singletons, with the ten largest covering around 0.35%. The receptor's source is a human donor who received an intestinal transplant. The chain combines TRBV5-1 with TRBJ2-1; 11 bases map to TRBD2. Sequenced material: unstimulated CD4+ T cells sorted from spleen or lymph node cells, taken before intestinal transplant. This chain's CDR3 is CASSILAGGLTRRIEQFF. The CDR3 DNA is TGCGCCAGCAGCATCCTAGCGGGAGGACTAACACGGCGCATTGAGCAGTTCTTC.